What follows is one T cell receptor beta chain and its context. Its matching antigen is unknown. The germline gives CDR1 MNHEY, CDR2 SVGAGI. V lost 6 bases and J 3 bases, leaving 13 bases between the germline ends. The CDR3 has 14 residues. The data derive from a study of cytomegalovirus exposure and HLA in healthy donors. Study summary: Samples from HLA-typed donors yielded 65 million to 90 million unique TCRs in an early data release. The study, taken as a whole, reports: In a later analysis, donors in an Asian-associated ancestry cluster reportedly had fewer N-insertions in productive TCRs than the cohort mean. Among TCR beta chains of equal frequency, HLA-associated ones were more clonally expanded in a later analysis. Under in vitro conditions, a few CMV-associated chains were confirmed as specific for CMV antigens.

PCR amplification relied on 60 Vbeta primers (plus 13 Jbeta primers). The method was immunoSEQ multiplex PCR; TCRdb's version includes in-frame clones alone and lacks a portion of them. The table records around 85,000 clones, over 75% of them present only once. This TCR came from a man aged 30 to 39 in good health and CMV-seronegative. This chain joins TRBV6-5 and TRBJ2-3; possible D gene TRBD1, 6 bases. Material: PBMCs. CDR3 coding DNA: TGTGCCAGCAGGAGGGGGACCGATACAGATACGCAGTATTTT. Residues: CASRRGTDTDTQYF.